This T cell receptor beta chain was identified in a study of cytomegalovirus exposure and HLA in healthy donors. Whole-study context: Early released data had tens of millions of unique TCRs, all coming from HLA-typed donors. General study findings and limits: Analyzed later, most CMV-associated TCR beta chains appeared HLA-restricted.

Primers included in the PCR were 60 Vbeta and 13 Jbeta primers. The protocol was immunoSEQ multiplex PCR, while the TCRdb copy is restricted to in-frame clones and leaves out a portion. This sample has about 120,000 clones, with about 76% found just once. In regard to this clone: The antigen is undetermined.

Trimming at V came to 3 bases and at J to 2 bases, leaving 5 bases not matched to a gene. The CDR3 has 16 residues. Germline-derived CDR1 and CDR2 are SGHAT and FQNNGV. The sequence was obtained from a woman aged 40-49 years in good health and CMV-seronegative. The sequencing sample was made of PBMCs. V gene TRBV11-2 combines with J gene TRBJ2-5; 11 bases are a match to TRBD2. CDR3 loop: CASSFTSGSSQETQYF. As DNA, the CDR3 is TGTGCCAGCAGCTTCACTAGCGGGAGTTCTCAAGAGACCCAGTACTTC.